This passage covers 21 T cell receptor beta chains from one sample sequenced in a study of blood T cell repertoires in COVID-19. Only in-frame clones appear in the TCRdb table, and some are missing; sequencing was by immunoSEQ multiplex PCR. The sample lists about 240,000 clones, approximately 90% occurring once. Specimen: PBMCs or T cells enriched from blood (not recorded which). These receptors were collected from a woman aged 25 to 39 who had recovered from COVID-19.

The chain employs TRBV28 and TRBJ1-2, with D maybe TRBD1 (5 bases). CDR3 length: 16 residues. Between the trimmed V and J ends, which lost 6 bases and 3 bases, there was a span of 20 bases. Germline CDR1 and CDR2: MDHEN and SYDVKM. The CDR3 spells CASSTLGSGVDYGYTF. CDR3 DNA sequence: TGTGCCAGCAGCACCCTTGGGTCGGGGGTGGACTATGGCTACACCTTC.

The chain recombines TRBV28 with TRBJ1-4, with 11 bases fitting TRBD1. Trimming at V came to 2 bases and at J to 8 bases, leaving 10 bases not matched to a gene. This CDR3 has 17 residues. Looked up from germline, CDR1 is MDHEN and CDR2 is SYDVKM. For the CDR3, the DNA is TGTGCCAGCAGTTTAGTGGGACAGGGGGGTTCGTGGGAAAAACTGTTTTTT. It specifies CASSLVGQGGSWEKLFF.

V usage is TRBV19 and J usage is TRBJ1-2; D remains unclear. The CDR3 sequence is 15 residues long. In germline, CDR1 is LNHDA, CDR2 SQIVND (reference sequence). V was cut by 4 bases and J by 7 bases, with 19 bases left in between. The CDR3 protein is CASSNPGGGKGGYTF. CDR3 bases: TGTGCCAGTAGTAACCCGGGAGGAGGGAAGGGTGGCTACACCTTC.

V usage is TRBV6-6 and J usage is TRBJ1-1, with D hard to call. Per the germline V gene, CDR1 is MNHNY and CDR2 is SVGAGI (reference sequence). The V end lost 0 bases, the J end lost 10 bases, and 12 bases lay between the germline ends. CDR3 size: 13 residues. The CDR3 DNA follows: TGTGCCAGCAGTTACTCACCGTGGAGGATAGCTTTCTTT. It yields the protein CASSYSPWRIAFF.

This chain links TRBV6-5 with TRBJ1-3; possible D gene TRBD1, 6 bases. This CDR3 is 14 amino acids long. CDR1 and CDR2 (germline): MNHEY, SVGAGI. Trimming removed 5 bases from V and 0 bases from J, with 8 bases in between. CDR3 sequence (DNA): TGTGCCAGCAGTACAGGGCGCTCTGGAAACACCATATATTTT. This translates into CASSTGRSGNTIYF.

V and J are TRBV7-2 and TRBJ2-7; 15 nucleotides align to TRBD2. Losses at the gene ends were 5 bases for V and 1 base for J; bases not matched to a gene: 9. Germline values: CDR1 SGHTA, CDR2 FQGNSA. The CDR3 covers 18 residues. The CDR3: CASSLGTSGRSVSYEQYF. CDR3 bases: TGTGCCAGCAGCCTAGGGACTAGCGGGAGGTCAGTGTCCTACGAGCAGTACTTC.

V and J are TRBV7-2 and TRBJ2-1; D gene ambiguous. The germline V gene has CDR1 SGHTA and CDR2 FQGNSA. The CDR3 has 18 residues. V was shortened by 3 bases and J by 2 bases, with 20 bases between the two germline ends. The CDR3: CASSLDPISRRPYNEQFF. In DNA, the CDR3 is TGTGCCAGCAGCTTGGATCCCATCTCGCGGAGACCCTACAATGAGCAGTTCTTC.

The genes are TRBV5-1 and TRBJ2-1, with a weak D call TRBD1 (5 bases). CDR1 and CDR2 (germline): SGHRS, YFSETQ. The CDR3 totals 16 residues. V shed 1 base and J shed 0 bases, with 11 bases lying between them. The CDR3 protein is CASSLTPGNSYNEQFF. CDR3 in DNA: TGCGCCAGCAGCTTGACCCCAGGGAACTCCTACAATGAGCAGTTCTTC.

The chain is built from TRBV30 and TRBJ1-1; maybe TRBD1 (6 bases). V lost 0 bases and J 5 bases, leaving 13 bases between the germline ends. The CDR3 is 14 residues long. Germline V CDR1 and CDR2: GTSNPN, SVGIG (reference sequence). CDR3 bases: TGTGCCTGGAGTGTCCGGGGGGCGAGGACTGAAGCTTTCTTT. It yields the protein CAWSVRGARTEAFF.

The chain recombines TRBV5-4 with TRBJ1-2; D gene unclear. CDR1 and CDR2 from the germline V gene are SGHNT and YYREEE (reference sequence). CDR3 size: 14 residues. Trimming took off 1 base at V and 8 bases at J, with 15 bases between the two ends. The CDR3 DNA is TGTGCCAGCAGCTTGCCAAACTTCGCGGGGGGCTACACCTTC. It codes for CASSLPNFAGGYTF.

This CDR3 is CASSVGGGIAPNEQFF. The CDR3 bases are TGTGCCAGCAGCGTAGGGGGCGGGATCGCCCCCAATGAGCAGTTCTTC. The V gene is TRBV9, the J gene TRBJ2-1; weak D call: TRBD2 (6 bases). CDR3 length equals 16 residues. Germline CDR1 and CDR2: SGDLS and YYNGEE. V dropped 0 bases and J dropped 6 bases, with 16 bases sitting between them.

This clone was observed once. J is TRBJ1-2 and V is TRBV19, with TRBD1 matching 7 bases. Germline CDR1 is LNHDA and CDR2 is SQIVND (reference sequence). V lost 2 bases, J lost 5 bases, and 5 bases stayed unmatched. The CDR3 has 14 amino acids. CDR3 sequence: CASSISQGLYGYTF. In DNA, the CDR3 is TGTGCCAGTAGTATATCACAGGGGTTATATGGCTACACCTTC. Complete variable domain (other parts from reference TRBV19 and TRBJ1-2): DGGITQSPKYLFRKEGQNVTLSCEQNLNHDAMYWYRQDPGQGLRLIYYSQIVNDFQKGDIAEGYSVSREKKESFPLTVTSAQKNPTAFYLCASSISQGLYGYTFGSGTRLTVV.

This chain joins TRBV7-2 and TRBJ1-2; tentatively, D is TRBD1 (5 bases). V lost 6 bases and J 4 bases, leaving 18 bases between the germline ends. This CDR3 contains 15 residues. In germline, CDR1 is SGHTA, CDR2 FQGNSA. This CDR3 reads CASRDNGGVGYGYTF. CDR3 coding DNA: TGTGCCAGCAGAGACAACGGGGGGGTAGGCTATGGCTACACCTTC. The full variable domain, with the rest looked up from reference TRBV7-2 and TRBJ1-2, is GAGVSQSPSNKVTEKGKDVELRCDPISGHTALYWYRQSLGQGLEFLIYFQGNSAPDKSGLPSDRFSAERTGGSVSTLTIQRTQQEDSAVYLCASRDNGGVGYGYTFGSGTRLTVV.

A remark on this clone: Additional DNA sequences in this sample encode the identical CDR3. The V call is TRBV7-9, the J call TRBJ2-7; weak D call: TRBD2 (6 bases). V lost 5 bases to trimming and J lost 6 bases, with 11 bases between them. Germline CDR1 is SEHNR and CDR2 is FQNEAQ (reference sequence). The CDR3 totals 12 residues. CDR3: CASSLYGGEQYF. The CDR3, as DNA: TGTGCCAGCAGCCTTTACGGGGGCGAGCAGTACTTC.

About this clone itself: The same CDR3 is also encoded by other DNA sequences in this sample. The chain couples TRBV28 to TRBJ1-2; D is uncertain. V was trimmed by 3 bases and J by 4 bases, leaving 6 bases between them. The CDR3 is made up of 12 amino acids. CDR1 is MDHEN and CDR2 is SYDVKM in the germline V gene. CDR3 amino acids: CASSFSGYGYTF. CDR3 nucleotide sequence: TGTGCCAGCAGTTTTAGTGGCTATGGCTACACCTTC.

CDR3 region: CASSDRRRNTEAFF. In nucleotides, the CDR3 is TGTGCCAGCAGCGATCGACGGAGGAACACTGAAGCTTTCTTT. The chain couples TRBV5-4 to TRBJ1-1, with no clear D. CDR1 and CDR2 from the germline V gene are SGHNT and YYREEE (reference sequence). This CDR3 comprises 14 residues. Trimming removed 4 bases from V and 1 base from J, with 11 bases in between.

This chain connects TRBV29-1 to TRBJ1-1; 12 nucleotides match TRBD1. The CDR3 loop spans 16 amino acids. Germline V gene sequence: CDR1 SQVTM, CDR2 ANQGSEA. V lost 6 bases to trimming and J lost 8 bases; unmatched junction nucleotides: 16. The CDR3 is CSVTYFTGTGGAEAFF. CDR3 in DNA: TGCAGCGTGACATACTTTACCGGGACAGGGGGCGCGGAAGCTTTCTTT.

This chain joins TRBV28 and TRBJ1-2, with D possibly being TRBD1 (6 bases). This CDR3 has 14 amino acids. Germline V CDR1 and CDR2: MDHEN, SYDVKM. V lost 7 bases and J 4 bases, leaving 16 bases between the germline ends. CDR3 sequence reads: CASTSGVRGYGYTF. CDR3 nucleotide sequence: TGTGCCAGCACCTCAGGGGTCAGGGGCTATGGCTACACCTTC.

The chain is built from TRBV28 and TRBJ1-3; 8 positions match TRBD1. The germline V gene encodes CDR1 MDHEN and CDR2 SYDVKM. V lost 6 bases and J lost 0; bases outside the gene matches: 10. This CDR3 comprises 17 residues. CDR3 sequence: CASRIGQGVDSGNTIYF. CDR3 coding DNA: TGTGCCAGCAGAATCGGACAGGGTGTGGACTCTGGAAACACCATATATTTT.

CDR3 sequence (DNA): TGTGCCAGCAGTCCCGGACTAGCGGAAGAGACCCAGTACTTC. This encodes CASSPGLAEETQYF. V usage is TRBV27 and J usage is TRBJ2-5; 10 positions agree with TRBD2. The CDR3 runs 14 residues. V shed 5 bases, J shed 3 bases, and the junction held 3 bases outside the gene matches. Germline V gene lookup returns CDR1 MNHEY and CDR2 SMNVEV (reference sequence).

The V call is TRBV5-1, the J call TRBJ2-1; TRBD2 matches at 12 bases. The germline V gene encodes CDR1 SGHRS and CDR2 YFSETQ. The J segment lost 10 bases and the V segment lost 4 bases, leaving 9 bases of the junction unmatched. This CDR3 is built from 15 residues. CDR3 amino acids: CASSLRLAGAGEQFF. The CDR3 nucleotides read TGCGCCAGCAGCCTCAGACTAGCGGGAGCCGGCGAGCAGTTCTTC.